This TCR beta chain was observed in a study of shared clonotypes between healthy human individuals. This CDR3 is 12 amino acids long. The V gene's germline CDR1 is MNHEY and CDR2 SVGAGI. The V gene lost 5 bases and the J gene lost 4 bases, with 8 bases spanning the gap. Remarks on this clone: Other DNA sequences from this sample encode an identical CDR3 as well.

Naive CD8 populations comprised CD45RO-negative cells positively selected for CCR7, excluding terminally differentiated effector memory CD45RA+ cells. Researchers ran the assay at a deep level. Only in-frame clones appear in the TCRdb table, and some are missing; sequencing was by immunoSEQ multiplex PCR. The repertoire holds millions of clones, with roughly 91% as singletons. This receptor was obtained from a man aged 18 to 30 in good health. Some clones in this sample may be carry-over from other donors' samples. The V call is TRBV6-5, the J call TRBJ1-1, with a weak D call TRBD1 (6 bases). The sample consisted of naive CD8+ T cells from PBMCs. In nucleotides, the CDR3 is TGTGCCAGCAGTGGAGGGGGCACTGAAGCTTTCTTT. It specifies CASSGGGTEAFF.